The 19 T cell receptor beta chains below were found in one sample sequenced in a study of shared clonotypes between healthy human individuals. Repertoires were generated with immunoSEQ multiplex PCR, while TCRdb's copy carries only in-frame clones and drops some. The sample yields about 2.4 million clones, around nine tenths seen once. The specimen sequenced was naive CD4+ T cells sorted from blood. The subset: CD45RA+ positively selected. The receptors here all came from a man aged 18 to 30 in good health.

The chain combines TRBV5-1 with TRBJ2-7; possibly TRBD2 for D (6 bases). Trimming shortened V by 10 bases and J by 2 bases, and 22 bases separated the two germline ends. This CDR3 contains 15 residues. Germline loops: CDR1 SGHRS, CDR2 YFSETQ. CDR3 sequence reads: CASAEGVADPYEQYF. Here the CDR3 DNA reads TGCGCCTCAGCAGAGGGAGTAGCGGACCCCTACGAGCAGTACTTC.

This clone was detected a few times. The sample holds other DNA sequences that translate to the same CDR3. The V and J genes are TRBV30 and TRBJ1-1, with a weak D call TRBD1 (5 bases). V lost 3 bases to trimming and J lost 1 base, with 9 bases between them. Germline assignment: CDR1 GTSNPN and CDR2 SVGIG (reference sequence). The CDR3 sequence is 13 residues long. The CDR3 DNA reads TGTGCCTGGAGGGGGCAGGGGAACACTGAAGCTTTCTTT. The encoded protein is CAWRGQGNTEAFF. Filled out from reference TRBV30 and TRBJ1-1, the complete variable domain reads SQTIHQWPATLVQPVGSPLSLECTVEGTSNPNLYWYRQAAGRGLQLLFYSVGIGQISSEVPQNLSASRPQDRQFILSSKKLLLSDSGFYLCAWRGQGNTEAFFGQGTRLTVV.

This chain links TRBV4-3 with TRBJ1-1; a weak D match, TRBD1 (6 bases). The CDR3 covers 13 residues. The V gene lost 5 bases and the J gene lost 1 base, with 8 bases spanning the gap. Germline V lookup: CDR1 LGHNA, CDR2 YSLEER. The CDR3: CASSATGNTEAFF. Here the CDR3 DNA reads TGCGCCAGCAGCGCGACAGGGAACACTGAAGCTTTCTTT.

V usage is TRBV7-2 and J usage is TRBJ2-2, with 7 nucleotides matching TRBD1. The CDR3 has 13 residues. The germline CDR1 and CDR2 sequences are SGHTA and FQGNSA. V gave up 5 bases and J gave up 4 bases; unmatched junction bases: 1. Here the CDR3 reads CASSRQGTGELFF. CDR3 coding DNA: TGTGCCAGCAGCCGACAGGGCACCGGGGAGCTGTTTTTT.

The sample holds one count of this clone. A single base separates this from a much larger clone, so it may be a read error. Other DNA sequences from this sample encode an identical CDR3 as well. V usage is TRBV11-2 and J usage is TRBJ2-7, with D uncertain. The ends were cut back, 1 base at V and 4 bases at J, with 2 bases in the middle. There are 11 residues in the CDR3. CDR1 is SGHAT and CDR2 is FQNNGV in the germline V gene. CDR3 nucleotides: TGTGCCAGCAGCTTAGCGTACGAGCAGTACTTC. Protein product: CASSLAYEQYF.

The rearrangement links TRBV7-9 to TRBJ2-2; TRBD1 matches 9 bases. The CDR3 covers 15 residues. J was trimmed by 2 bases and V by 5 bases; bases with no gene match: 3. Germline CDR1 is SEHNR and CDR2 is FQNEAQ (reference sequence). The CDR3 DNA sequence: TGTGCCAGCAGCCGGGACAGGGAAAACACCGGGGAGCTGTTTTTT. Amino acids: CASSRDRENTGELFF.

Written as DNA, the CDR3 is TGTGCCAGCAGAACCGGGACAGGGAGCTCCTACGAGCAGTACTTC. It codes for CASRTGTGSSYEQYF. This chain joins TRBV6-5 and TRBJ2-7; 9 bases align to TRBD1. Germline CDR1 and CDR2: MNHEY and SVGAGI. The length of the CDR3 is 15 residues. V lost 6 bases to trimming and J lost 0 bases; unmatched junction nucleotides: 6.

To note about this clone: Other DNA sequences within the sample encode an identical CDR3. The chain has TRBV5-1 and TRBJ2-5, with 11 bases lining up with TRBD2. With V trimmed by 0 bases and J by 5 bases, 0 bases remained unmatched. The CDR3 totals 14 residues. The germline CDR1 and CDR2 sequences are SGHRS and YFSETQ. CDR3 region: CASSLGTSGETQYF. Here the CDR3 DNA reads TGCGCCAGCAGCTTGGGGACTAGCGGGGAGACCCAGTACTTC. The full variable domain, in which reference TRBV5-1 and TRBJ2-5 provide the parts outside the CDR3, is KAGVTQTPRYLIKTRGQQVTLSCSPISGHRSVSWYQQTPGQGLQFLFEYFSETQRNKGNFPGRFSGRQFSNSRSEMNVSTLELGDSALYLCASSLGTSGETQYFGPGTRLLVL.

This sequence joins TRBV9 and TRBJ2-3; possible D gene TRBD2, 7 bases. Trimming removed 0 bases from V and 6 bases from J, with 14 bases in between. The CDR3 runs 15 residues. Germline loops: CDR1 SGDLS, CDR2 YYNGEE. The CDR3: CASSVAWGGRDTQYF. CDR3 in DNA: TGTGCCAGCAGCGTAGCATGGGGGGGGCGCGATACGCAGTATTTT.

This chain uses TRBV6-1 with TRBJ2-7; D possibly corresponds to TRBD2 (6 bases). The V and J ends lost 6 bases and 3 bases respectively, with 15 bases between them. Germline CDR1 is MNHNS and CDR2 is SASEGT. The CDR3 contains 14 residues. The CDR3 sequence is CASSGSGILYEQYF. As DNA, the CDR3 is TGTGCCAGCAGCGGTAGCGGCATACTCTACGAGCAGTACTTC.

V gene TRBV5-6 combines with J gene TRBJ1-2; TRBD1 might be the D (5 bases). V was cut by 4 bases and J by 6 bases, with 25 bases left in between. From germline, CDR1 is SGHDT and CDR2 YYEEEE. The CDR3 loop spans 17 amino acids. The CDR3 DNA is TGTGCCAGCAGCCTTGAAAGGCAGGCAGGGTTTAGCGATGGCTACACCTTC. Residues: CASSLERQAGFSDGYTF.

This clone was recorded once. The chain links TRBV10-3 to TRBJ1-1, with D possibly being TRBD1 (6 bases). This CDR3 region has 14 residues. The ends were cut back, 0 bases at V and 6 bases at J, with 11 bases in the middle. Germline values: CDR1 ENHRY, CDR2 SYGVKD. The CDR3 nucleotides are TGTGCCATCAGTGAGTCGCTCGGGGGCTCTGAAGCTTTCTTT. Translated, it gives CAISESLGGSEAFF.

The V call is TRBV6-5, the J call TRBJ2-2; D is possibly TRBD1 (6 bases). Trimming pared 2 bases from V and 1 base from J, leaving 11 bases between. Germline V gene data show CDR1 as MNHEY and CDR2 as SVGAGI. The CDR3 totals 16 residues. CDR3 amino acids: CASSYGQKLNTGELFF. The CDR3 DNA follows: TGTGCCAGCAGTTACGGACAGAAATTGAACACCGGGGAGCTGTTTTTT.

The CDR3 sequence: CASSASLGGYTF. In nucleotides, the CDR3 is TGTGCCAGCAGCGCAAGCCTCGGCGGCTACACCTTC. V gene TRBV7-2 combines with J gene TRBJ1-2; D not resolved. V lost 5 bases and J lost 8, with 12 bases in between. Germline CDR1 SGHTA, CDR2 FQGNSA. This CDR3 has 12 amino acids.

The CDR3 reads CASSLVGHFRSNQPQHF. The CDR3 DNA follows: TGTGCCAGCAGCTTAGTAGGGCATTTCCGTAGCAATCAGCCCCAGCATTTT. V and J are TRBV7-2 and TRBJ1-5; D ambiguous. Trimming took 1 base from V and 0 from J, leaving 13 bases between them. This CDR3 comprises 17 residues. Germline-derived CDR1 and CDR2 are SGHTA and FQGNSA.

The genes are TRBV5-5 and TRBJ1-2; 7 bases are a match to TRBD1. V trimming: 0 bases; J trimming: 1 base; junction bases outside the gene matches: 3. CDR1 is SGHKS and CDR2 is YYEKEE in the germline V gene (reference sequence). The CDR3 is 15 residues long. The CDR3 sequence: CASSLGDSLNYGYTF. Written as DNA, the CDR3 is TGTGCCAGCAGCTTGGGGGACAGCCTTAACTATGGCTACACCTTC.

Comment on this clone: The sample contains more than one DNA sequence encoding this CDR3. The CDR3 DNA reads TGTGCCAGCAGCCCCCGGGGCGGGGGGGAGACCCAGTACTTC. Translating it yields CASSPRGGGETQYF. The J gene is TRBJ2-5, the V gene TRBV9, with 8 nucleotides matching TRBD2. V dropped 4 bases and J dropped 5; count of bases not matched to a gene: 7. The CDR3 totals 14 residues. The V gene's germline CDR1 is SGDLS and CDR2 YYNGEE.

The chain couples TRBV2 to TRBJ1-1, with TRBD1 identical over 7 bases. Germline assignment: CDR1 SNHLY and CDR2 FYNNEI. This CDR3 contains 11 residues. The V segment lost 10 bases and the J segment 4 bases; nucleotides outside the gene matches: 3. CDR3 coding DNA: TGTGCCACGACAGGGCCCACTGAAGCTTTCTTT. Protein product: CATTGPTEAFF. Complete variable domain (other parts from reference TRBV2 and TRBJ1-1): EPEVTQTPSHQVTQMGQEVILRCVPISNHLYFYWYRQILGQKVEFLVSFYNNEISEKSEIFDDQFSVERPDGSNFTLKIRSTKLEDSAMYFCATTGPTEAFFGQGTRLTVV.

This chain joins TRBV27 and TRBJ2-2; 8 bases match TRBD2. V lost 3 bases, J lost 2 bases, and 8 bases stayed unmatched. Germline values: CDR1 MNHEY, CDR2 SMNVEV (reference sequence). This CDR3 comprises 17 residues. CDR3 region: CASSFLGRASNTGELFF. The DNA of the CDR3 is TGTGCCAGCAGTTTCCTCGGGAGGGCCTCTAACACCGGGGAGCTGTTTTTT.